This T cell receptor beta chain appears in the sequencing data of a study of T cell repertoires in ileal Crohn's disease. Assay used: immunoSEQ multiplex PCR; TCRdb lists only in-frame clones, some missing. The profile shows about 3,000 clones, roughly 85% of them singletons. Per the germline V gene, CDR1 is PRHDT and CDR2 is FYEKMQ (reference sequence). V dropped 3 bases and J dropped 6 bases, with 11 bases sitting between them. The CDR3 runs 14 residues. The time point here: neoterminal ileum biopsy at postoperative endoscopy, about 6 months after surgery. Sequenced material: ileal tissue. This clonotype originated in an adult with Crohn's disease. The chain employs TRBV13 and TRBJ2-2; the D gene could be TRBD1 or TRBD2 (5 bases each). CDR3 DNA sequence: TGTGCCAGCAGCTTCTCGGGGCTTCCCGGGGAGCTGTTTTTT. Translation: CASSFSGLPGELFF.